Listed below are T cell receptor beta chains from one sample, sequenced in a study of blood T cell repertoires in COVID-19. This table comes from immunoSEQ multiplex PCR, and its TCRdb copy is limited to in-frame clones, with some not included. The sample has some 150,000 clones, roughly 80% seen once. Sample: peripheral blood. The receptors come from a man in his fifties or sixties with acute or convalescent COVID-19. Each CDR3 is given with its conserved first and last residue. A D gene is named only where the DNA matches it firmly. Clone size is stated in some rows and not others, as once, few, many or a class when expanded.

j_call clone_size v_call d_call cdr3_aa cdr3_nt
TRBJ1-3 . TRBV18 . CASSSVEGNTIYF TGTGCCAGCTCTTCTGTAGAGGGAAACACCATATATTTT
TRBJ1-4 . TRBV19 . CASSISGPPNEKLFF TGTGCCAGTAGTATCAGCGGGCCTCCCAATGAAAAACTGTTTTTT
TRBJ1-5 . TRBV6-6 . CASSPSGREEYQPQHF TGTGCCAGCAGTCCCTCAGGGAGGGAAGAGTATCAGCCCCAGCATTTT
TRBJ1-1 . TRBV5-1 TRBD1 CASSFSQGDTEAFF TGCGCCAGCAGCTTTTCCCAGGGGGACACTGAAGCTTTCTTT
TRBJ2-2 . TRBV15 . CATSRQGAVTGELFF TGTGCCACCAGCCGCCAGGGCGCGGTCACCGGGGAGCTGTTTTTT
TRBJ2-3 . TRBV9 . CASSAQRATDTQYF TGTGCCAGCAGCGCGCAGCGGGCCACAGATACGCAGTATTTT
TRBJ2-2 . TRBV20-1 . CSAPGTGELFF TGCAGTGCTCCAGGGACCGGGGAGCTGTTTTTT
TRBJ2-5 . TRBV7-2 TRBD1 CASKQGRGDRAQYF TGTGCCAGTAAACAGGGTAGAGGGGACAGGGCCCAGTACTTC
TRBJ2-5 . TRBV28 . CASSSPGAWETQYF TGTGCCAGCAGTTCCCCAGGGGCTTGGGAGACCCAGTACTTC
TRBJ1-2 . TRBV5-1 TRBD1 CASSPGTGRVDYGYTF TGCGCCAGCAGCCCGGGGACAGGGCGGGTGGACTATGGCTACACCTTC
TRBJ1-5 . TRBV5-5 . CASSLEQIYQPQHF TGTGCCAGCAGCTTGGAACAAATCTATCAGCCCCAGCATTTT
TRBJ1-2 . TRBV5-4 . CASSLGSRPGYTF TGTGCCAGCAGCTTGGGGTCGAGGCCCGGCTACACCTTC
TRBJ2-7 once TRBV28 . CASSPTTQVYEQYF TGTGCCAGCAGTCCCACAACCCAGGTTTACGAGCAGTACTTC
TRBJ1-4 . TRBV2 TRBD1 CASRGGGEKLFF TGTGCCAGCAGAGGGGGCGGGGAAAAACTGTTTTTT
TRBJ1-6 . TRBV10-3 . CAISESPLGGNNSPLHF TGTGCCATCAGTGAGTCCCCTTTAGGAGGGAATAATTCACCCCTCCACTTT
TRBJ1-6 . TRBV7-9 . CASSLDRSYSPLHF TGTGCCAGCAGCTTAGATAGATCTTATTCACCCCTCCACTTT
TRBJ2-1 . TRBV5-1 TRBD2 CASRNGPRGTYNEQFF TGCGCCAGCAGGAACGGACCGCGGGGGACCTACAATGAGCAGTTCTTC
TRBJ2-2 . TRBV5-4 TRBD2 CASSLGLAGPSNTGELFF TGTGCCAGCAGCTTGGGACTAGCGGGCCCGTCGAACACCGGGGAGCTGTTTTTT
TRBJ1-1 . TRBV2 . CASSAIGEDTEAFF TGTGCCAGCAGCGCTATTGGGGAGGACACTGAAGCTTTCTTT
TRBJ1-2 . TRBV19 TRBD1 CASSSSGGSNYGYTF TGTGCCAGTAGTTCATCAGGGGGCTCGAACTATGGCTACACCTTC
TRBJ1-1 . TRBV4-2 TRBD1 CASSQEGTGWSTEAFF TGTGCCAGCAGCCAAGAAGGGACAGGGTGGAGTACTGAAGCTTTCTTT
TRBJ2-2 few TRBV10-3 TRBD2 CATLLAGAGELFF TGTGCCACCCTTCTAGCGGGAGCCGGGGAGCTGTTTTTT
TRBJ1-1 . TRBV4-2 . CASSQELSANTEAFF TGTGCCAGCAGCCAAGAGTTGAGCGCGAACACTGAAGCTTTCTTT
TRBJ1-3 . TRBV3-1/TRBV3-2 TRBD1 CASSQGQGAGNTIYF TGTGCCAGCAGCCAAGGTCAGGGGGCTGGAAACACCATATATTTT
TRBJ1-5 . TRBV4-1 . CASSQGFAAGFAQPQHF TGCGCCAGCAGCCAAGGCTTCGCTGCAGGGTTTGCCCAGCCCCAGCATTTT
TRBJ2-1 . TRBV5-1 TRBD1 CASSIQGASYNEQFF TGCGCCAGCAGCATACAGGGGGCCTCCTACAATGAGCAGTTCTTC
TRBJ2-7 . TRBV3-1/TRBV3-2 . CASSLRQSYEQYF TGTGCCAGCAGCCTTAGACAGTCCTACGAGCAGTACTTC
TRBJ2-1 . TRBV24-1 . CATSDPTRNEQFF TGTGCCACCAGTGACCCTACTCGGAATGAGCAGTTCTTC
TRBJ1-2 . TRBV6-6 . CASSYPDLGSYGYTF TGTGCCAGCAGTTACCCGGACCTTGGGAGCTATGGCTACACCTTC
TRBJ2-3 . TRBV29-1 TRBD2 CSVVTSGTQDTQYF TGCAGCGTGGTGACTAGCGGGACCCAAGATACGCAGTATTTT
TRBJ2-2 . TRBV7-6 . CASSSRTGSAGELFF TGTGCCAGCAGCTCTCGGACTGGTAGCGCCGGGGAGCTGTTTTTT
TRBJ1-3 . TRBV28 . CASKTTGNTIYF TGTGCCAGCAAAACAACTGGAAACACCATATATTTT
TRBJ2-5 . TRBV11-1 TRBD1 CASSLLGTGVLETQYF TGTGCCAGCAGCTTGCTTGGGACAGGGGTGTTAGAGACCCAGTACTTC
TRBJ1-1 . TRBV4-1 . CASSFSMTRGLNTEAFF TGCGCCAGCAGCTTTTCGATGACTCGGGGATTGAACACTGAAGCTTTCTTT
TRBJ1-5 . TRBV20-1 . CSAREEFQHF TGCAGTGCTAGAGAAGAGTTCCAGCATTTT
TRBJ1-3 . TRBV7-2 . CASSLVFGSGNTIYF TGTGCCAGCAGCTTAGTGTTCGGCTCTGGAAACACCATATATTTT
TRBJ1-4 . TRBV5-1 . CASSRGSTNEKLFF TGCGCCAGCAGCAGGGGATCGACTAATGAAAAACTGTTTTTT
TRBJ2-2 . TRBV28 TRBD2 CASSFPGGRGGELFF TGTGCCAGCAGTTTCCCGGGAGGTCGAGGCGGGGAGCTGTTTTTT
TRBJ2-4 few TRBV3-1/TRBV3-2 . CASSQVPRTGENIQYF TGTGCCAGCAGCCAAGTTCCTAGGACGGGGGAAAACATTCAGTACTTC
TRBJ2-7 . TRBV24-1 TRBD2 CATATSGITYEQYF TGTGCCACCGCAACTAGCGGGATTACCTACGAGCAGTACTTC
TRBJ2-2 . TRBV5-4 TRBD1 CASSSGQGEAGELFF TGTGCCAGCAGCTCGGGACAGGGGGAAGCCGGGGAGCTGTTTTTT
TRBJ2-7 . TRBV6-1 TRBD2 CASSEAWRGALREQYF TGTGCCAGCAGTGAAGCGTGGCGGGGGGCTCTCCGCGAGCAGTACTTC
TRBJ2-1 few TRBV10-3 . CAISVDNEQFF TGTGCCATCAGTGTAGATAATGAGCAGTTCTTC
TRBJ2-2 . TRBV6-5 . CASSTRASTGELFF TGTGCCAGCAGTACCAGGGCGAGCACCGGGGAGCTGTTTTTT
TRBJ2-7 . TRBV7-2 . CASSLEGGVITEQYF TGTGCCAGCAGCTTAGAAGGGGGGGTAATAACCGAGCAGTACTTC